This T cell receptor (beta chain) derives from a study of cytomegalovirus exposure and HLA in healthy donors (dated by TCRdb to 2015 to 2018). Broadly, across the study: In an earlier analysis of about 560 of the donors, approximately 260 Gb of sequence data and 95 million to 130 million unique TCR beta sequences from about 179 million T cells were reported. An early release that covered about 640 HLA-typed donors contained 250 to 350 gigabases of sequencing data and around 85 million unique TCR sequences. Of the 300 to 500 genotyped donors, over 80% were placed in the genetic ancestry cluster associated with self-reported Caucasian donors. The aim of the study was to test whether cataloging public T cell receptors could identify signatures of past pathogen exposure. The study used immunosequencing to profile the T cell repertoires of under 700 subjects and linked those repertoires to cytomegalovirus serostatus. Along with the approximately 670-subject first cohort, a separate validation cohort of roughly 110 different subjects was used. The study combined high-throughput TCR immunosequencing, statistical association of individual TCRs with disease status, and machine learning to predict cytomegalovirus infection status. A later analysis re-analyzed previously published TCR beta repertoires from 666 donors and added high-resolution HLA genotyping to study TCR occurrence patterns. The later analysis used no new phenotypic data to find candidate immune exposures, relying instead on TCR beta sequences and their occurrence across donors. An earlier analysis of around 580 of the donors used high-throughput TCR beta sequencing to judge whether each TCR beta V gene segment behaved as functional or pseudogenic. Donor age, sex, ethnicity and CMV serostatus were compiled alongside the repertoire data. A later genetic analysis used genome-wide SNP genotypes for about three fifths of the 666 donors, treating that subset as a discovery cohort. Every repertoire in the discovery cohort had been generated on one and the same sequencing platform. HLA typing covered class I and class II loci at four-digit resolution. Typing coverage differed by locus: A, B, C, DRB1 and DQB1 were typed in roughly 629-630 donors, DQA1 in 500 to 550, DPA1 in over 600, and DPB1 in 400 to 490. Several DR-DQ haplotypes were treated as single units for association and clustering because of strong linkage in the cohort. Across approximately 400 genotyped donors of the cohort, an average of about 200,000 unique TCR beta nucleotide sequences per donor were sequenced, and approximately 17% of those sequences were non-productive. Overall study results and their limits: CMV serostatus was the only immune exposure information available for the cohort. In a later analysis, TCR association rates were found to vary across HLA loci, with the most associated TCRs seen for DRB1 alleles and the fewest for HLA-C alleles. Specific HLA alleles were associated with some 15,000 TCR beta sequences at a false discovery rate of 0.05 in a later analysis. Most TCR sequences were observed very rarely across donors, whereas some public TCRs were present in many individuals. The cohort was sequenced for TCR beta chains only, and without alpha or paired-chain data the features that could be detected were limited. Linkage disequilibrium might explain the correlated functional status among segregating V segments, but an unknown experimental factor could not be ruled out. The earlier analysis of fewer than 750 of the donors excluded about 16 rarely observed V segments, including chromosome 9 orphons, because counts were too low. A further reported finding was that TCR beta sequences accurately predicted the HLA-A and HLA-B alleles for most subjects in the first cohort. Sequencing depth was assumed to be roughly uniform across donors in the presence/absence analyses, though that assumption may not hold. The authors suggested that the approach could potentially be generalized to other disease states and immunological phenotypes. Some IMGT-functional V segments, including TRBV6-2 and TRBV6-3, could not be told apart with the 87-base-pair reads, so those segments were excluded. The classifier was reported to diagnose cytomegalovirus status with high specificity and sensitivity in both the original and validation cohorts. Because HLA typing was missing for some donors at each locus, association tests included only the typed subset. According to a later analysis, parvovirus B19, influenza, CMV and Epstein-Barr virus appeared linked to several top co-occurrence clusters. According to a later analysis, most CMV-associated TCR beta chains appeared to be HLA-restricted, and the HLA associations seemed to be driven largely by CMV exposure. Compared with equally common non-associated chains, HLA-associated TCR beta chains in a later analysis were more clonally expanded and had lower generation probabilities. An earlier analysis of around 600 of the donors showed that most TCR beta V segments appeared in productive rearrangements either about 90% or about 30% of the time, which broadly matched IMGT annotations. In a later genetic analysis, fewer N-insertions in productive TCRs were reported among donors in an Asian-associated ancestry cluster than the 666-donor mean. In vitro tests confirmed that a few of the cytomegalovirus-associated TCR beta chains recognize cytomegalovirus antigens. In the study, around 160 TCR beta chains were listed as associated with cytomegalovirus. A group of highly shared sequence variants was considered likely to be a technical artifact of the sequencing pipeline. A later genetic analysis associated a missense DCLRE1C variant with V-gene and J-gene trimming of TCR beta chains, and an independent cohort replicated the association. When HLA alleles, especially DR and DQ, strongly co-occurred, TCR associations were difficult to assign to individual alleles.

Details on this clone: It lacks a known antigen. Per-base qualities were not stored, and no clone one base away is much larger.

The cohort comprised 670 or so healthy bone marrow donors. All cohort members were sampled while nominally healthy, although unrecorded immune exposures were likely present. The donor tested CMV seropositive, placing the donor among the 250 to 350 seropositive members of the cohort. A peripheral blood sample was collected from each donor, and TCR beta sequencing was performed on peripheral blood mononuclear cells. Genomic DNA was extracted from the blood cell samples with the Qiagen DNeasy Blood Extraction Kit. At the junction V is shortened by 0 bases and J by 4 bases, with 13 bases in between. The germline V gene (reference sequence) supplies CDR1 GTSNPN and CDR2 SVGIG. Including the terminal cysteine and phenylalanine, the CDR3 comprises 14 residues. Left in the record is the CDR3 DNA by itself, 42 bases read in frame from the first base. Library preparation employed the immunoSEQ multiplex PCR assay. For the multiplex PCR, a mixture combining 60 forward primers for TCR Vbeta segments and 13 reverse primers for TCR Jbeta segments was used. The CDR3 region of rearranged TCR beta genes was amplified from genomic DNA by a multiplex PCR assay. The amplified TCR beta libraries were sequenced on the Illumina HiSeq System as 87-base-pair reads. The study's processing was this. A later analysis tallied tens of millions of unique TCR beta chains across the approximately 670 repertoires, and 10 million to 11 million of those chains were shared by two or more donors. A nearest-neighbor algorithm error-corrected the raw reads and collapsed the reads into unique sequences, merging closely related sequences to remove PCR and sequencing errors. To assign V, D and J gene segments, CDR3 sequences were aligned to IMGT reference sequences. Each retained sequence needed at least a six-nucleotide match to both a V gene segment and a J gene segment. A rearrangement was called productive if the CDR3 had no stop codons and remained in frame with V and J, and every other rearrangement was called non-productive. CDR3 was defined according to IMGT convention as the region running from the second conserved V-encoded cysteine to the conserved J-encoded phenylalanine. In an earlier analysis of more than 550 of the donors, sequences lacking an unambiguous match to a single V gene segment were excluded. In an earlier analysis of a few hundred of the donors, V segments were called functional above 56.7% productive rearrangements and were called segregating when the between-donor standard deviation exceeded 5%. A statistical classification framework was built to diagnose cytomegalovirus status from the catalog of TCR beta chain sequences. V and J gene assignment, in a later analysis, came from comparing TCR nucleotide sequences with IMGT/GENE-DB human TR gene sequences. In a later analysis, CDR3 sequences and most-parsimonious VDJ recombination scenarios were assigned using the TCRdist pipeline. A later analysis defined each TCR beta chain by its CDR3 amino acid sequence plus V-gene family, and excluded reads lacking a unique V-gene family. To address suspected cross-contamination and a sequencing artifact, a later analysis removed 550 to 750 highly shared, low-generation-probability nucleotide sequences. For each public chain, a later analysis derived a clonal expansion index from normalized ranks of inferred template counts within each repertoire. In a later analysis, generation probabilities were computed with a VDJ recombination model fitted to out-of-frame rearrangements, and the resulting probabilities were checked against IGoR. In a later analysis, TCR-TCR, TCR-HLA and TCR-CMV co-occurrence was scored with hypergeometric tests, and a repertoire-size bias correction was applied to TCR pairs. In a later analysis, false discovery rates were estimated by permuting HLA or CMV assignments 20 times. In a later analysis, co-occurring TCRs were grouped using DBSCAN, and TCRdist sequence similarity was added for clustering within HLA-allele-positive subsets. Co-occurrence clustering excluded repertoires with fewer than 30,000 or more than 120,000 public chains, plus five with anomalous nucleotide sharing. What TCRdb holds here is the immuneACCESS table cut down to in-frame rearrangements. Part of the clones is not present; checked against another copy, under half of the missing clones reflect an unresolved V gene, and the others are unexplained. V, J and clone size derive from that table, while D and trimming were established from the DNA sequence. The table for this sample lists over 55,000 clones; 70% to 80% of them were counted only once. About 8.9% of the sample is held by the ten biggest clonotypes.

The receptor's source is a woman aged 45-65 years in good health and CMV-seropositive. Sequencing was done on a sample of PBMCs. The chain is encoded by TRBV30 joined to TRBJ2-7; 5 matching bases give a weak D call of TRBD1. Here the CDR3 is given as CAWSVQSPGYEQYF. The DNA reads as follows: TGTGCCTGGAGTGTACAATCCCCAGGGTACGAGCAGTACTTC.